This TCR beta chain came from a study of response to subunit inactivated influenza vaccine. Overall study findings and caveats: Few new T cells, the authors suggested, are recruited by each seasonal influenza vaccination.

TCRdb called the RT-PCR reads again in MiXCR, with one record for every CDR3 protein. This table holds a few hundred thousand distinct CDR3 sequences, 14% found once. The CDR3 loop spans 15 amino acids. Germline CDR1 MNHEY, CDR2 SVGAGI. Deletions cut 0 bases from V and 4 bases from J, with 12 bases between. For this clonotype: The antigen is unknown.

Material: PBMCs from blood, obtained about 12 days after vaccination. This TCR came from a man in his fifties or sixties who received an inactivated influenza vaccine. The gene calls are TRBV6-5 and TRBJ1-2, with D tentatively TRBD1 (5 bases). CDR3 protein: CASSYSWGIFYGYTF. The CDR3 nucleotides read TGTGCCAGCAGTTACTCTTGGGGCATCTTCTATGGCTACACCTTC.